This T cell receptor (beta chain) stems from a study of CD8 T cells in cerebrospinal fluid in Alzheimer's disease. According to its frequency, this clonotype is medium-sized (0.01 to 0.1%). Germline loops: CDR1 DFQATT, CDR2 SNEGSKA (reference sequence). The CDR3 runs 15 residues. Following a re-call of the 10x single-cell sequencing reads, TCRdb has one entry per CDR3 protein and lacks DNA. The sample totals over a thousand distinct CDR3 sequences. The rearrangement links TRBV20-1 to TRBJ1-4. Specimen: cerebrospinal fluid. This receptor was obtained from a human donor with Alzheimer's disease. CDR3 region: CSARDQDSGHEKLFF.